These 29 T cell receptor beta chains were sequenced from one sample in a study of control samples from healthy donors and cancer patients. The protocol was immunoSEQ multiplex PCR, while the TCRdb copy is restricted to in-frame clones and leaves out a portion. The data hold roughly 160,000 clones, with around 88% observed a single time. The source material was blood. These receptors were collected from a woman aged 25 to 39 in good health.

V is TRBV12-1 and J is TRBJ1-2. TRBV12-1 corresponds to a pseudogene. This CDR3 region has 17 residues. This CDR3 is CASSPGAGRSLKLTLHF. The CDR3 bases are TGTGCCAGCAGCCCGGGCGCCGGACGTAGCCTGAAACTGACTCTCCACTTC.

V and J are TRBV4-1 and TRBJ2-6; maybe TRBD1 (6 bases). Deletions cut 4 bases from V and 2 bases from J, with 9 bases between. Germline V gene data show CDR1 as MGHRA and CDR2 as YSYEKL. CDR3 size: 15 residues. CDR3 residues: CASSLQGAGANVLTF. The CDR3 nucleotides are TGCGCCAGCAGCCTACAGGGCGCTGGGGCCAACGTCCTGACTTTC.

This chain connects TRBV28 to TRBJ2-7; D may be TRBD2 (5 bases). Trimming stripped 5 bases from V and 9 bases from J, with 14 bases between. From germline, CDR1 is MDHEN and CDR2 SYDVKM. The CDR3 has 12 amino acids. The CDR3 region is CASSGGRGRQYF. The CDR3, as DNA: TGTGCCAGCAGTGGAGGACGGGGTCGGCAGTACTTC.

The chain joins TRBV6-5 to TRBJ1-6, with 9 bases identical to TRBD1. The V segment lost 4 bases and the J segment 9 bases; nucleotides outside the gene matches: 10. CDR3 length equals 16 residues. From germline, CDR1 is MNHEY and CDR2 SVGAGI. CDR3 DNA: TGTGCCAGCAGTTCACAGGGGGCGAGAGGTGTTTCACCCCTCCACTTT. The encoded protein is CASSSQGARGVSPLHF.

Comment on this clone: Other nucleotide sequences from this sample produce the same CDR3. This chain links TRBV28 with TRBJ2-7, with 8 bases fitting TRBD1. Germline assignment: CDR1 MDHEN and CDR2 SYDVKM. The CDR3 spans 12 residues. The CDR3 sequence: CGAGTGDHEQYF. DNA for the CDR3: TGTGGGGCCGGGACAGGCGATCACGAGCAGTACTTC.

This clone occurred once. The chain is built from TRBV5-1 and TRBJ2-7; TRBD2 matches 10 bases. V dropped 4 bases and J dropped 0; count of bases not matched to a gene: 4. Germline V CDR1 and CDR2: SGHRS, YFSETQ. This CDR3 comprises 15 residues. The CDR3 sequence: CASSSGLAASYEQYF. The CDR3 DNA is TGCGCCAGCAGCAGCGGACTAGCGGCCTCCTACGAGCAGTACTTC.

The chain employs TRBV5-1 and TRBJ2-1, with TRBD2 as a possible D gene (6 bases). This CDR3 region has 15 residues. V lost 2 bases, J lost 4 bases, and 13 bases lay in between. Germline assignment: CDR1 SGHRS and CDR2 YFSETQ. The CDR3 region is CASSFTGTPYNEQFF. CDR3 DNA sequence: TGCGCCAGCAGCTTTACCGGGACTCCTTACAATGAGCAGTTCTTC.

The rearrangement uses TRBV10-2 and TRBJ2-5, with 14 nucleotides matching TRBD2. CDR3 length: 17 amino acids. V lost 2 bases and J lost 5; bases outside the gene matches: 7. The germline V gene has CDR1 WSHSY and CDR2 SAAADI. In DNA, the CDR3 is TGCGCCAGCAGTGAGCCCCGGACTAGCGGGGGGCGGGAGACCCAGTACTTC. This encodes CASSEPRTSGGRETQYF.

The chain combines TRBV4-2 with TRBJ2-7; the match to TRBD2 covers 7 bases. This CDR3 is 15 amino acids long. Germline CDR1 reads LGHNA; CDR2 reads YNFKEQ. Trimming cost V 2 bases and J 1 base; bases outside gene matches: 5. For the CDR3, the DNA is TGTGCCAGCAGCCAACTTACGGGAGGTTCCTACGAGCAGTACTTC. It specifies CASSQLTGGSYEQYF.

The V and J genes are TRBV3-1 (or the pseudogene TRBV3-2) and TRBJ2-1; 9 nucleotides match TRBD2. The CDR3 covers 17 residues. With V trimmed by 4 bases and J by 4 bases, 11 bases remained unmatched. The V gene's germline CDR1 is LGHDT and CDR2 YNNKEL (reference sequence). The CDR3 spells CASSPTLGAGGYNEQFF. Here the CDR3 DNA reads TGTGCCAGCAGCCCCACTCTCGGGGCGGGAGGGTACAATGAGCAGTTCTTC.

DNA for the CDR3: TGTGCCAGCACCGTTATGGGGGGGGGAGGTGGAGCTTTCTTT. Its protein is CASTVMGGGGGAFF. The rearrangement joins TRBV28 to TRBJ1-1; a possible D gene is TRBD1 (5 bases). With 7 bases removed from V and 10 bases from J, the gap between germline ends came to 22 bases. The CDR3 contains 14 residues. Germline CDR1 and CDR2: MDHEN and SYDVKM.

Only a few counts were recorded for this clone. CDR3 region: CATFGQFNQPQHF. The CDR3 DNA sequence: TGTGCCACCTTCGGACAGTTTAATCAGCCCCAGCATTTT. V is TRBV6-5 and J is TRBJ1-5; possible D gene TRBD1, 6 bases. CDR1 is MNHEY, CDR2 SVGAGI, per germline. Trimming removed 10 bases from V and 4 bases from J, with 14 bases in between. This CDR3 region has 13 residues.

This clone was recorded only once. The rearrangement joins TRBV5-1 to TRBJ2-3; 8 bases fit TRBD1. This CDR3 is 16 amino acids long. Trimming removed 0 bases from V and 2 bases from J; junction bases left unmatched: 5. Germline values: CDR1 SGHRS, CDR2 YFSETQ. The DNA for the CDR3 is TGCGCCAGCAGCTTGGCGGCGCAGGGGGCCACAGATACGCAGTATTTT. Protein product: CASSLAAQGATDTQYF. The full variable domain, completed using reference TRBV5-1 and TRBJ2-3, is KAGVTQTPRYLIKTRGQQVTLSCSPISGHRSVSWYQQTPGQGLQFLFEYFSETQRNKGNFPGRFSGRQFSNSRSEMNVSTLELGDSALYLCASSLAAQGATDTQYFGPGTRLTVL.

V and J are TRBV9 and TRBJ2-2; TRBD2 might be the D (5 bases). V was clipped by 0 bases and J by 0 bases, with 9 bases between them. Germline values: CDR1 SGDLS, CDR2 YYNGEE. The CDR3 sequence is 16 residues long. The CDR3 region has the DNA TGTGCCAGCAGCGTAGGGACGGGATCGAACACCGGGGAGCTGTTTTTT. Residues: CASSVGTGSNTGELFF.

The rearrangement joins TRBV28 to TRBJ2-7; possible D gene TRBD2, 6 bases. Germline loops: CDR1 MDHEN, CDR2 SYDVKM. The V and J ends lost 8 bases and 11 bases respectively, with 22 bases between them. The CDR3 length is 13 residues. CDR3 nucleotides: TGTGCCAGCGGGCCGGGGGACTTCAGGGCGGAGTACTTC. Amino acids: CASGPGDFRAEYF.

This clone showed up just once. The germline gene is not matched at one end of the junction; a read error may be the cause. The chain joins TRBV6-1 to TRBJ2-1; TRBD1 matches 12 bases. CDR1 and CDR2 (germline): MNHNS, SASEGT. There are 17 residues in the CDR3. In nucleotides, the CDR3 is TGTGCCAGCAGTAAAGCGGGGACAGGGGGCGCTCCCCATGAGCAGTTCTTC. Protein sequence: CASSKAGTGGAPHEQFF.

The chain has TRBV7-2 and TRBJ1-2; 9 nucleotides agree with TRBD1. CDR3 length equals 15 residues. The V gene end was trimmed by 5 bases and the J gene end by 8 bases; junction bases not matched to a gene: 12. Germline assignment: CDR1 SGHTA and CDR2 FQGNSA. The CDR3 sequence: CASSTRTGGGRGYTF. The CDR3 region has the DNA TGTGCCAGCAGCACTCGTACAGGGGGCGGAAGGGGCTACACCTTC.

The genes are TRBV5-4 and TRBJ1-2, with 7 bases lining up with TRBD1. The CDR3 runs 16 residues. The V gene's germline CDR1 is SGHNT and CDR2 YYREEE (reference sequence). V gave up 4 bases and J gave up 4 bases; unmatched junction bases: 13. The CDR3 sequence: CASSDRDRDAPYGYTF. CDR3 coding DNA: TGTGCCAGCAGCGACCGAGACAGGGATGCTCCCTATGGCTACACCTTC.

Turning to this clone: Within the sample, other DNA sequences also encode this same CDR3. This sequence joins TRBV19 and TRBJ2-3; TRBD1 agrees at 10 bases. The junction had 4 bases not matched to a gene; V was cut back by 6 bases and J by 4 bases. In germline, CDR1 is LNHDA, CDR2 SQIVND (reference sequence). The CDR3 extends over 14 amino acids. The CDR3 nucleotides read TGTGCCAGTAGGGACAGGGGGAGGGCAGATACGCAGTATTTT. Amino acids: CASRDRGRADTQYF.

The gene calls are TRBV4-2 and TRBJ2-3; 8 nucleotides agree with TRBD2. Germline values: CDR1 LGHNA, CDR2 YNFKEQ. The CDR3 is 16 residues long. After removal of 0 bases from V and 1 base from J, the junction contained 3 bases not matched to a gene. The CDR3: CASSQEERGRTDTQYF. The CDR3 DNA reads TGTGCCAGCAGCCAAGAGGAGCGGGGGCGCACAGATACGCAGTATTTT.

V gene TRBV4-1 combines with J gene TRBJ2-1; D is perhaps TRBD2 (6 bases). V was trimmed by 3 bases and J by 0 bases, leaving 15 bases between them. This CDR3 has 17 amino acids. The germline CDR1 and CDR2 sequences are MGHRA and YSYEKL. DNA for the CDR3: TGCGCCAGCAGCCAGGGGGGACTTGATAGCTCCTACAATGAGCAGTTCTTC. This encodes CASSQGGLDSSYNEQFF.

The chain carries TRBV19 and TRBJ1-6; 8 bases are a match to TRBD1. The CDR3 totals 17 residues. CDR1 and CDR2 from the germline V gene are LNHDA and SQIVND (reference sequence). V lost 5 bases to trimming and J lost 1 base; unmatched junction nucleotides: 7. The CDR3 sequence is CASSPTDRGSYNSPLHF. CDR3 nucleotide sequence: TGTGCCAGTAGTCCTACCGACAGGGGATCCTATAATTCACCCCTCCACTTT.

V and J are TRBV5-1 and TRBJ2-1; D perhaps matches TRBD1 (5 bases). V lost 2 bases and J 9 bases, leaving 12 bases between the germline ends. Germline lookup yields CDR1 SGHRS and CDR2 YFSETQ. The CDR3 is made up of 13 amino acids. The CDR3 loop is CASSLRGISEQFF. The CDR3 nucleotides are TGCGCCAGCAGCTTAAGGGGTATCAGTGAGCAGTTCTTC.

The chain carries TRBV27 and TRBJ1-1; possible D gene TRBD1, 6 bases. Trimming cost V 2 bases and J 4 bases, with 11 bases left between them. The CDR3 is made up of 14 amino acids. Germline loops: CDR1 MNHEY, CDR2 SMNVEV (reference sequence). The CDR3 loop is CASSLGGGGTEAFF. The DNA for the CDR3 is TGTGCCAGCAGTTTAGGCGGAGGGGGCACTGAAGCTTTCTTT.

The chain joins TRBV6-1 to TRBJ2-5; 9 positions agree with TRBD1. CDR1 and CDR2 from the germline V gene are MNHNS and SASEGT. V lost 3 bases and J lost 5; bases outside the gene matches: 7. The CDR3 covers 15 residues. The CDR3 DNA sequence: TGTGCCAGCAGTGAGAACAGGGGGCATGCCGAGACCCAGTACTTC. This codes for CASSENRGHAETQYF.

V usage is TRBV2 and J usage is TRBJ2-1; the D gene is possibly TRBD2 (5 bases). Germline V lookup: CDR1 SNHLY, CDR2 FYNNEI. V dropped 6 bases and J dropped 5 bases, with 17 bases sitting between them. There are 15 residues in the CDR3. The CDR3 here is CASRRGSTLDNEQFF. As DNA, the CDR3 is TGTGCCAGCAGACGGGGATCCACATTAGACAATGAGCAGTTCTTC. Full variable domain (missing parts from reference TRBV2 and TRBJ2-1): EPEVTQTPSHQVTQMGQEVILRCVPISNHLYFYWYRQILGQKVEFLVSFYNNEISEKSEIFDDQFSVERPDGSNFTLKIRSTKLEDSAMYFCASRRGSTLDNEQFFGPGTRLTVL.

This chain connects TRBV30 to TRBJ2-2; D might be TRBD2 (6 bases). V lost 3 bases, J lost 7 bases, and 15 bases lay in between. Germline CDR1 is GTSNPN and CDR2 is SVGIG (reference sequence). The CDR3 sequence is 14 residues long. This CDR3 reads CAWRVGGSNGELFF. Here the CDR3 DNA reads TGTGCCTGGAGGGTAGGAGGGTCTAACGGGGAGCTGTTTTTT. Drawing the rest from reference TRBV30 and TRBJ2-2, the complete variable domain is SQTIHQWPATLVQPVGSPLSLECTVEGTSNPNLYWYRQAAGRGLQLLFYSVGIGQISSEVPQNLSASRPQDRQFILSSKKLLLSDSGFYLCAWRVGGSNGELFFGEGSRLTVL.

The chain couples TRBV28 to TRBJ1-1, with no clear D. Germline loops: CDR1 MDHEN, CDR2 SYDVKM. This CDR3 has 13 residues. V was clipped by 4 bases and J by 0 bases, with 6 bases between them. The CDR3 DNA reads TGTGCCAGCAGTTCGGGCATGAACACTGAAGCTTTCTTT. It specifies CASSSGMNTEAFF.

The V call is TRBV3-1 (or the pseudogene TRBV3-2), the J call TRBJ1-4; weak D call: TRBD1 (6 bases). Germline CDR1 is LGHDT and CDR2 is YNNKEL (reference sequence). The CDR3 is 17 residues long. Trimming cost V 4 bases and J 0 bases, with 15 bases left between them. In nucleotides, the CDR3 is TGTGCCAGCAGCCGTGCGGTTCAGGGGCCAACTAATGAAAAACTGTTTTTT. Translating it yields CASSRAVQGPTNEKLFF.